This TCR beta chain is from a study of shared clonotypes between healthy human individuals (dated by TCRdb to about 2020). About the study as a whole: The cohort included three men and two women between 18 and 49 years of age. Per donor, leukapheresis produced somewhere between about 0.9 and 10 billion PBMCs. Different laboratories and diverse techniques were used to prepare libraries and sequence TCR repertoires, to increase sequencing depth and limit assay-specific biases. Blood TCR repertoires of several healthy adults were deeply sequenced to estimate repertoire size and the extent of clonotype sharing between individuals. Per donor, three plates each were used for CD4 naive and CD4 memory, two for CD8 naive, and one for CD8 memory.

The count of this clone is one. What this receptor recognizes is not known. No qualities accompany the bases; no much larger clone lies one base away. Using the deep immunoSEQ assay, multiplex PCR amplified TCR CDR3 regions from genomic DNA. For each cell subset, the extracted genomic DNA was distributed evenly across all wells of several immunoSEQ 96-well plates, and each plate served as one replicate. For sorted subsets, each replicate PCR was loaded with roughly 190 ng genomic DNA, equivalent to 30,000 to 35,000 T cell genomes. Purified libraries were measured with a Qubit 3.0 fluorometer, size-checked on a Bioanalyzer 2100, and measured again with the KAPA Library Quantification kit. A separate single-read 150-cycle Illumina NextSeq 550 flow cell was used to sequence each immunoSEQ 96-well plate. Regarding the original processing steps: The immunoSEQ output contained only junctional sequences without quality scores, so filtering could not match that applied to full-length reads. Sequences were annotated with PyIR, a Python wrapper for IgBLAST v1.9, using IMGT germline references to assign V/J genes and CDR3. Reads were removed for weak V/J assignments (E-value above 1e-6), missing CDR3, stop codons, out-of-frame junctions, or ambiguous translated residues. V3J clonotypes were defined as sequences sharing the same inferred V gene, J gene, and CDR3 amino acid sequence. To compute the percentage overlap between repertoires, the number of shared unique clonotypes was divided by the size of the smaller repertoire. RTK rarefaction, the Chao1 estimator, and Recon v2.1 estimates of unobserved clonotypes were used to assess repertoire richness. For all TCRbeta clonotypes obtained by the gDNA method from a handful of donors, generation probabilities were computed with OLGA. TCRdb carries this immuneACCESS record with in-frame sequences only. Its versions omit some clonotypes, under half of them owing to an unresolved V gene in the studies checked, with the rest unexplained. V and J calls and clone size are copied from that table; D and trimming were computed from the DNA. The sample data list about 2,500,000 clones, and about 92% of these were observed just once. In total, the top ten clones hold over 0.12% of the sample.

The donors were healthy, HIV-negative adults with no recently reported acute infections or vaccinations. All donors were Caucasian adults living in Nashville, Tennessee, USA. CD4+ T cells were enriched by magnetic negative selection; naive cells were then positively selected on CD45RA, and the negative fraction formed the memory subset. After blood collection by leukapheresis, PBMCs were isolated using Ficoll-Histopaque density gradient centrifugation and then cryopreserved in the vapor phase of liquid nitrogen. Analytical flow cytometry was used to check the purity and quantity of each magnetically sorted T cell population. Each sorted fraction had its genomic DNA isolated and then quantified by UV absorbance on a Nanodrop 2000c. Including cysteine and phenylalanine, the CDR3 has 15 amino acids. The DNA shown is the 45-base CDR3, in frame from base 1. Trimmed from V: 1 base; trimmed from J: 2 bases; junction bases lacking a gene match: 4. In the germline V gene, CDR1 corresponds to SGHAT and CDR2 to FQNNGV.

Overall study outcomes, separate from this receptor: Pairwise subsampling led to the expectation that sequencing depth would affect the degree of clonotype sharing among donors. Across four donors, about 4.5% of naive CD4, 3% to 3.5% of naive CD8, 2.3% of memory CD4, and roughly 0.4% of memory CD8 clonotypes were shared. Because the study included a small number of donors, the genetic and exposure-history diversity represented was limited. Compared with non-shared clonotypes, the clonotypes found in all four sorted-subset donors had higher generation probabilities. Naive subsets generally had larger estimated clonotype richness than memory subsets. Incomplete sequencing was indicated by rarefaction of sorted-subset datasets, despite the large sequencing depth. Sampling was restricted to blood, and TCR repertoires in tissue are likely to differ from TCR repertoires in blood.

The TCR sequence derives from a man younger than 30 in good health. In this chain, TRBV11-2 is recombined with TRBJ2-5; the junction holds 7 bases that match TRBD1. Sequencing was performed on naive CD4+ T cells sorted from blood. Taken with the paper, the label for cell subset or site translates to: CD45RA+ positively selected. The nucleotide sequence reads as follows: TGTGCCAGCAGCTTAGTAAGGACAGGTCAAGAGACCCAGTACTTC. The resulting protein is CASSLVRTGQETQYF.